Below, one T cell receptor beta chain is given with its context. The protocol was immunoSEQ multiplex PCR, while the TCRdb copy is restricted to in-frame clones and leaves out a portion. The sample has 650,000 to 750,000 clones, roughly 70% seen once. This specimen belongs to a study of shared clonotypes between healthy human individuals. The overall study: A donor's plate count was three for CD4 naive and three for CD4 memory; CD8 naive had two and CD8 memory one.

Specimen: memory CD4+ T cells sorted from blood. Subset reported: CD45RA-negative fraction. The sequence derives from a woman aged 25 to 45 in good health.

CDR3: CASNYQANEQFF. As DNA, the CDR3 is TGTGCCAGCAACTACCAGGCCAATGAGCAGTTCTTC. J is TRBJ2-1 and V is TRBV2; D remains ambiguous. This CDR3 contains 12 residues. Germline CDR1 SNHLY, CDR2 FYNNEI. V was clipped by 7 bases and J by 6 bases, with 10 bases between them.